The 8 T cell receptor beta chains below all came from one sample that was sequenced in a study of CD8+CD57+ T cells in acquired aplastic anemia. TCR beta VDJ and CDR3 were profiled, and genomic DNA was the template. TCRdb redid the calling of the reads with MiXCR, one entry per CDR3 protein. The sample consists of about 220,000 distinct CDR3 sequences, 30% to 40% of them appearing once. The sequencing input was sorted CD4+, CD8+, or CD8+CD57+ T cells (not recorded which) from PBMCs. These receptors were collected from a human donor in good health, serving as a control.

This CDR3 is CASSDGTEKNAQYF. Written as DNA, the CDR3 is TGTGCCAGCAGTGACGGGACAGAGAAGAACGCCCAGTACTTC. V usage is TRBV2 and J usage is TRBJ2-5, with TRBD1 identical over 7 bases. The J segment lost 9 bases and the V segment lost 3 bases, leaving 10 bases of the junction unmatched. This CDR3 is built from 14 residues. The germline V gene encodes CDR1 SNHLY and CDR2 FYNNEI.

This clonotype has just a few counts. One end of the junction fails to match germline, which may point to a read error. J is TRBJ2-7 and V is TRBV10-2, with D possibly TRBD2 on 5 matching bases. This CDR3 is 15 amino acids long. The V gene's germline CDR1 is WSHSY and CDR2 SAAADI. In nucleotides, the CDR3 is TGTGCCACTATAGGACGGGGAGAGACGTCCTACGAGCAGTACTTC. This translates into CATIGRGETSYEQYF.

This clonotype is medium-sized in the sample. The CDR3 DNA reads TGTGCCACCGGACAGGGTGCTTCACCCCTCCACTTT. Translating it yields CATGQGASPLHF. The genes are TRBV15 and TRBJ1-6; 8 bases map to TRBD1. The CDR3 has 12 residues. CDR1 is LNHNV, CDR2 YYDKDF, per germline (reference sequence). V was clipped by 8 bases and J by 9 bases; unmatched bases: 3.

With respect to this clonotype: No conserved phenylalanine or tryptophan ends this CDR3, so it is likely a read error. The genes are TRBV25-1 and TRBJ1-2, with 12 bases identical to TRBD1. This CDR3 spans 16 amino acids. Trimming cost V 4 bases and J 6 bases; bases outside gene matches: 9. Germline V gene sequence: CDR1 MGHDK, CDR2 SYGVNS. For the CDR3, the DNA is TGTGCCAGCAGTGGAGGGGGGGGACAGGGGGCAAATGGCTACACCCTC. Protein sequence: CASSGGGGQGANGYTL.

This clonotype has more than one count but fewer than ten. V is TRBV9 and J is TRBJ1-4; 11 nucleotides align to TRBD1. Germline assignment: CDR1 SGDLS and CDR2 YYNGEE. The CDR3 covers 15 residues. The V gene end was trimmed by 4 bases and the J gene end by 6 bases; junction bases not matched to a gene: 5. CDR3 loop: CASSSRDRGDEKLFF. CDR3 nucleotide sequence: TGTGCCAGCAGCTCCCGGGACAGGGGGGATGAAAAACTGTTTTTT.

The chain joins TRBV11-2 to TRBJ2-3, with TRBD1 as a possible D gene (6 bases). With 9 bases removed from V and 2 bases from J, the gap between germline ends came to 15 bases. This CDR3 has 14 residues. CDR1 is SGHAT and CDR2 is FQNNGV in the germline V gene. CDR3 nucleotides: TGTGCCAGTTTAAAGGGGGACCACACAGATACGCAGTATTTT. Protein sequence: CASLKGDHTDTQYF.

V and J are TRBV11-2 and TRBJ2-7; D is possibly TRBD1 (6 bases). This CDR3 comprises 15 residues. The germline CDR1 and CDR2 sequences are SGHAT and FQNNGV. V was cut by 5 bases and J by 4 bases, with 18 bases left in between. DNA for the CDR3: TGTGCCAGCAGCCCCTTAACGGGACACCTTTACGAGCAGTACTTC. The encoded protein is CASSPLTGHLYEQYF.

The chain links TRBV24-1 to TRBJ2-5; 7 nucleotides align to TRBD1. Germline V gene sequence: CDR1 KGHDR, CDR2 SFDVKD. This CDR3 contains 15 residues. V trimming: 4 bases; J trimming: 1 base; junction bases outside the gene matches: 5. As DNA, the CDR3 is TGTGCCACCAGTGACCGGACAGGCCCCCAAGAGACCCAGTACTTC. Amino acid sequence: CATSDRTGPQETQYF.